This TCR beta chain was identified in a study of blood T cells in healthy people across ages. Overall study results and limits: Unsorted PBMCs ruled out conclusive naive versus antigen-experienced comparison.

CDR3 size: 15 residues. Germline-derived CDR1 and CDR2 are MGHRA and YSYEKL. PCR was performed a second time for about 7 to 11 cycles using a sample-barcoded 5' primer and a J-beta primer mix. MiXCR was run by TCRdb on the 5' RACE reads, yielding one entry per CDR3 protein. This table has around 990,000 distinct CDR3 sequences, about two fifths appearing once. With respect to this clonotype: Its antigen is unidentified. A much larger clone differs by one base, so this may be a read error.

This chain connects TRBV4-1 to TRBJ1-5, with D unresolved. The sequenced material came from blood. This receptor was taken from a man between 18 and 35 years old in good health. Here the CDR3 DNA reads TGCGCCAGCACCCAAGAGGAACAGAGCAATCAGCCCCAGCATTTT. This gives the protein CASTQEEQSNQPQHF.